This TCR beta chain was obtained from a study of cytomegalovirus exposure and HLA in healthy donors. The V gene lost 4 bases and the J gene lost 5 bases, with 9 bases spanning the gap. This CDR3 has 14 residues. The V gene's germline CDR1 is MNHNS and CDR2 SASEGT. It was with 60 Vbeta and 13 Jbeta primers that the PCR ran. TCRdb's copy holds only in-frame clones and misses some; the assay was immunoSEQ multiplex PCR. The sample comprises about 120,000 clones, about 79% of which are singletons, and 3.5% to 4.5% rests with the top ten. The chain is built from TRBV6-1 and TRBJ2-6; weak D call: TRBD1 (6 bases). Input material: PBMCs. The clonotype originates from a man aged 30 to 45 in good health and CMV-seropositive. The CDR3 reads CASSGTAWANVLTF. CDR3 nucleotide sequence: TGTGCCAGCAGTGGGACAGCGTGGGCCAACGTCCTGACTTTC.